This is a list of T cell receptor beta chains from one sample in a study of T cells in Graves' hyperthyroidism and ophthalmopathy. MiXCR, run by TCRdb on the multiplex PCR reads, gives a single entry per CDR3 protein. The data hold about half a million distinct CDR3 sequences, with around a fifth observed a single time. Source material: blood. The origin of the receptors is a woman between 65 and 79 years old with Graves' ophthalmopathy. Both conserved end residues are part of each CDR3. The D gene is left open where the match is weak. Expanded clones get a size class; other rows say once, few or many, or leave the size out.

D gene	clone size	V gene	J gene	CDR3 protein	CDR3 DNA
TRBD1	many	TRBV28	TRBJ2-3	CASSPRTGSADTQYF	TGTGCCAGCAGTCCCCGGACAGGTTCGGCAGATACGCAGTATTTT
TRBD1	few	TRBV6-1	TRBJ2-7	CASKNRDSAYEQYF	TGTGCCAGCAAAAACCGGGACAGCGCCTACGAGCAGTACTTC
.	many	TRBV20-1	TRBJ1-2	CSARWVNYGYTF	TGCAGTGCTAGATGGGTGAACTATGGCTACACCTTC
.	many	TRBV28	TRBJ1-2	CASSFNNYGYTF	TGTGCCAGCAGTTTCAATAACTATGGCTACACCTTC
TRBD2	many	TRBV27	TRBJ2-3	CASNSAGDVADTQYF	TGTGCCAGCAATTCGGCGGGAGACGTCGCAGATACGCAGTATTTT
.	many	TRBV6-6	TRBJ1-2	CASSYGRSGGYTF	TGTGCCAGCAGTTACGGGCGAAGCGGTGGCTACACCTTC
TRBD1	many	TRBV6-7	TRBJ2-7	CASSYSVNSVQGDPTYEQYF	TGTGCCAGCAGTTACTCGGTCAACTCAGTCCAGGGGGATCCGACCTACGAGCAGTACTTC
TRBD1	.	TRBV15	TRBJ2-1	CATSQDRGPYNEQFF	TGTGCCACCAGCCAGGACAGGGGGCCCTACAATGAGCAGTTCTTC
.	many	TRBV19	TRBJ1-1	CASSNPHRVQETEAFF	TGTGCCAGTAGTAATCCTCACAGGGTCCAGGAGACTGAAGCTTTCTTT
TRBD1	.	TRBV7-9	TRBJ1-6	CASSLPGGTGDNNSPLHF	TGTGCCAGCAGCTTACCAGGCGGGACAGGGGATAATAATTCACCCCTCCACTTT
.	.	TRBV27	TRBJ1-5	CASSWKGLGQPQHF	TGTGCCAGCAGTTGGAAGGGGCTGGGGCAGCCCCAGCATTTT
TRBD2	.	TRBV12-3/TRBV12-4	TRBJ2-1	CASSLAGGFREQFF	TGTGCCAGCAGCCTAGCGGGAGGGTTTAGGGAGCAGTTCTTC
.	few	TRBV6-1	TRBJ2-3	CASWADTQYF	TGTGCCAGCTGGGCAGATACGCAGTATTTT
TRBD2	.	TRBV20-1	TRBJ2-3	CSAPGLAASTDTQYF	TGCAGTGCCCCTGGACTAGCGGCTTCCACAGATACGCAGTATTTT
TRBD2	few	TRBV9	TRBJ2-5	CASSGSAGVIGETQYF	TGTGCCAGCAGCGGCTCAGCGGGAGTGATAGGGGAGACCCAGTACTTC
.	many	TRBV19	TRBJ1-1	CASRRQRRAEAFF	TGTGCCAGTAGGAGACAGCGAAGGGCTGAAGCTTTCTTT
.	few	TRBV10-1	TRBJ2-1	CASSESSGAYNEQFF	TGCGCCAGCAGTGAGTCGAGCGGAGCCTACAATGAGCAGTTCTTC
.	.	TRBV7-9	TRBJ2-7	CAGSLGGGNSYEQYF	TGTGCCGGCAGCTTAGGGGGCGGGAACTCCTACGAGCAGTACTTC
TRBD2	.	TRBV19	TRBJ2-7	CASSASSGYEQYF	TGTGCCAGTAGTGCGTCTAGCGGCTACGAGCAGTACTTC
.	few	TRBV27	TRBJ1-4	CASSGRINEKLFF	TGTGCCAGCAGTGGCCGGATTAATGAAAAACTGTTTTTT
.	few	TRBV6-5	TRBJ2-7	CASSYSSTRGRREQYF	TGTGCCAGCAGTTACTCGAGTACAAGGGGCCGGCGGGAGCAGTACTTC
TRBD1	.	TRBV6-1	TRBJ1-6	CASRRTGANSPLHF	TGTGCCAGCAGGAGGACAGGGGCCAATTCACCCCTCCACTTT
TRBD2	few	TRBV11-2	TRBJ2-1	CASSLVSGVYNEQFF	TGTGCCAGCAGCTTAGTTAGCGGGGTATACAATGAGCAGTTCTTC
TRBD2	.	TRBV29-1	TRBJ2-1	CSVEGVAGGYEQFF	TGCAGCGTTGAAGGGGTAGCGGGAGGGTATGAGCAGTTCTTC
.	.	TRBV6-2/TRBV6-3	TRBJ1-5	CASSFYAGQITDSNQPQHF	TGTGCCAGCAGTTTTTACGCTGGACAGATAACCGATAGCAATCAGCCCCAGCATTTT
.	.	TRBV2	TRBJ1-2	CASRSDSHYGYTF	TGTGCCAGCAGATCCGACAGCCACTATGGCTACACCTTC
TRBD1	few	TRBV6-2/TRBV6-3	TRBJ1-2	CASSYSIAGQGSTYGYTF	TGTGCCAGCAGTTACTCGATAGCGGGACAGGGGAGCACCTATGGCTACACCTTC
.	.	TRBV5-1	TRBJ1-1	CASSPDGQRNTEAFF	TGCGCCAGCAGCCCCGATGGGCAGAGGAACACTGAAGCTTTCTTT
.	.	TRBV7-9	TRBJ2-1	CASSFLRGNEQFF	TGTGCCAGCAGCTTCCTTAGAGGCAATGAGCAGTTCTTC
TRBD2	few	TRBV11-2	TRBJ2-3	CASSLGGGGYTDTQYF	TGTGCCAGCAGCTTAGGGGGGGGGGGGTACACAGATACGCAGTATTTT
TRBD2	.	TRBV9	TRBJ2-4	CASSTSGTSKNIQYF	TGTGCCAGCAGTACTAGCGGTACAAGCAAAAACATTCAGTACTTC
TRBD2	few	TRBV12-3/TRBV12-4	TRBJ2-1	CASSLRLAASYNEQFF	TGTGCCAGCAGCCTGCGCCTAGCGGCCTCCTACAATGAGCAGTTCTTC
TRBD2	.	TRBV9	TRBJ2-2	CASSVYSGRAGELFF	TGTGCCAGCAGCGTTTATAGCGGGAGGGCCGGGGAGCTGTTTTTT
.	few	TRBV28	TRBJ2-7	CASSLFPQYF	TGTGCCAGCAGTTTATTCCCGCAGTACTTC
TRBD2	few	TRBV6-5	TRBJ2-3	CASSYSFSAGGDTQYF	TGTGCCAGCAGTTACTCTTTTTCAGCGGGAGGCGATACGCAGTATTTT